This T cell receptor (beta chain) comes out of a study of T cell repertoires in ileal Crohn's disease. Time point in this sample: proximal margin of the surgical specimen (macroscopically non-inflamed). The CDR3 is made up of 13 amino acids. CDR1 MNHEY and CDR2 SMNVEV come from the germline V gene (reference sequence). With 3 bases removed from V and 4 bases from J, the gap between germline ends came to 9 bases. Assay: immunoSEQ multiplex PCR; the TCRdb copy retains only in-frame clones and omits some. This table holds 7,000 or so clones, roughly 74% found once. Specimen: ileal tissue. This chain uses TRBV27 with TRBJ1-2, with TRBD1 as a possible D gene (6 bases). This sequence was found in an adult with Crohn's disease. The DNA of the CDR3 is TGTGCCAGCAGTTTGCAAGGGGGCTATGGCTACACCTTC. This gives the protein CASSLQGGYGYTF.